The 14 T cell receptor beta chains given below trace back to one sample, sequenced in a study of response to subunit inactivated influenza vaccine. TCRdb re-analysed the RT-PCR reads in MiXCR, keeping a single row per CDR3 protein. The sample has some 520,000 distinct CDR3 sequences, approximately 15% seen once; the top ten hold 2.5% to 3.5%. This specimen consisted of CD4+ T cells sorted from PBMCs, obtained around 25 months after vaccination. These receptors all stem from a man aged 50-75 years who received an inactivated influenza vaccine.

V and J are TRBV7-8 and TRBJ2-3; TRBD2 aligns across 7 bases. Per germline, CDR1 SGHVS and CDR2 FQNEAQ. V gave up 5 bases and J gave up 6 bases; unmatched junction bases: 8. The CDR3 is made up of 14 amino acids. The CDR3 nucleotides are TGTGCCAGCAGCGAGTGGGGCGGGGGTGATACGCAGTATTTT. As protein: CASSEWGGGDTQYF.

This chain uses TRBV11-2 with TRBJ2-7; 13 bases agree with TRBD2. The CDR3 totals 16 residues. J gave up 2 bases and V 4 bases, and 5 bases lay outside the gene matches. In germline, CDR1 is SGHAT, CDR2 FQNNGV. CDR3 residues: CASSSGTSGVTYEQYF. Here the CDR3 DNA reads TGTGCCAGCAGCTCAGGGACTAGCGGGGTAACCTACGAGCAGTACTTC. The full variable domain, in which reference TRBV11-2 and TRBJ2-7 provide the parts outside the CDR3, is EAGVAQSPRYKIIEKRQSVAFWCNPISGHATLYWYQQILGQGPKLLIQFQNNGVVDDSQLPKDRFSAERLKGVDSTLKIQPAKLEDSAVYLCASSSGTSGVTYEQYFGPGTRLTVT.

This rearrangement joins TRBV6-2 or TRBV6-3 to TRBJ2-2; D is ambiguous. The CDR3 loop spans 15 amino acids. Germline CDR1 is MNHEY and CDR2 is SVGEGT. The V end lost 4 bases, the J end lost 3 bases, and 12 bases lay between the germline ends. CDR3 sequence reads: CASSSRLGYTGELFF. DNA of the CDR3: TGTGCCAGCAGTTCCCGTCTGGGGTACACCGGGGAGCTGTTTTTT.

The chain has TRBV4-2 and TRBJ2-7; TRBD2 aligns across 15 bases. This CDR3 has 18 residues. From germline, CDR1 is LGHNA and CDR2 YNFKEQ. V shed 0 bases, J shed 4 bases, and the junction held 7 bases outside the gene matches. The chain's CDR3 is CASSQDGLAGGPAYEQYF. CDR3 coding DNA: TGTGCCAGCAGCCAAGATGGACTAGCGGGAGGGCCCGCTTACGAGCAGTACTTC.

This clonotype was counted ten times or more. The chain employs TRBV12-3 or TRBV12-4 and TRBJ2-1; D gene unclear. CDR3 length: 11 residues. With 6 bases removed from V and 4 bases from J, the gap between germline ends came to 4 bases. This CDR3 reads CASSQYNEQFF. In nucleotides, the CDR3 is TGTGCCAGCAGCCAATACAATGAGCAGTTCTTC.

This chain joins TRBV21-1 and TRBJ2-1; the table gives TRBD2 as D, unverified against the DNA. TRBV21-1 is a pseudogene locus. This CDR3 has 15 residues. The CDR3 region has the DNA TGTGCCAGCAGCTCCCGTCTAGGGCGCGGTAATGAGCAGTTCTTC. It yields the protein CASSSRLGRGNEQFF.

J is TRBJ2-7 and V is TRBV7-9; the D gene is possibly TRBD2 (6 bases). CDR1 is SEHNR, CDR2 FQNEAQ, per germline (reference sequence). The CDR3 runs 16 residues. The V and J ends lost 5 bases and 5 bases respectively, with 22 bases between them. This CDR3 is CASSPSGLPRGNEQYF. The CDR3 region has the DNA TGTGCCAGCAGCCCGTCGGGACTGCCAAGGGGAAACGAGCAGTACTTC.

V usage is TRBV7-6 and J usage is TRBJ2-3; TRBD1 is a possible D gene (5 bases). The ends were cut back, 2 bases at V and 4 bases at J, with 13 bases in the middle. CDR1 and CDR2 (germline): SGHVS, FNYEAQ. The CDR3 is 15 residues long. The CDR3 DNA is TGTGCCAGCAGCTTATTTGCGGACACCGCAGATACGCAGTATTTT. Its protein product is CASSLFADTADTQYF.

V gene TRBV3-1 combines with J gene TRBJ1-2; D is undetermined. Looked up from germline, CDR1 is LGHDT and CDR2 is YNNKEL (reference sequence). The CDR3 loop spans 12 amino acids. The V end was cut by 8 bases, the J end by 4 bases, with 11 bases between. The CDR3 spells CASLLPGYGYTF. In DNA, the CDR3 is TGTGCCAGCCTACTACCTGGCTATGGCTACACCTTC.

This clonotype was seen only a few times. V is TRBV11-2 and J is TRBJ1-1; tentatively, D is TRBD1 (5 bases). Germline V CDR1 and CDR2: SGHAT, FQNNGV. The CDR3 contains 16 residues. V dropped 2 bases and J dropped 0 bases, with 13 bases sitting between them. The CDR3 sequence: CASSLRWGDMNTEAFF. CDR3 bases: TGTGCCAGCAGCTTAAGGTGGGGGGATATGAACACTGAAGCTTTCTTT.

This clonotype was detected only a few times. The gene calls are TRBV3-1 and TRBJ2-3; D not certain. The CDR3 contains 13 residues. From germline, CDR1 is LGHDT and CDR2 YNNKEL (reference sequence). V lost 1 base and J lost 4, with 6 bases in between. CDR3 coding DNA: TGTGCCAGCAGCCAAGGAGAAGCAGATACGCAGTATTTT. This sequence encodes CASSQGEADTQYF.

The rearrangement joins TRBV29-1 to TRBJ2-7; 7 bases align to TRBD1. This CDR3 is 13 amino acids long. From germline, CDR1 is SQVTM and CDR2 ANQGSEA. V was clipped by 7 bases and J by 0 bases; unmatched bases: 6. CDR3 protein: CSARTGISYEQYF. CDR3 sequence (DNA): TGCAGCGCTCGGACAGGAATCTCCTACGAGCAGTACTTC.

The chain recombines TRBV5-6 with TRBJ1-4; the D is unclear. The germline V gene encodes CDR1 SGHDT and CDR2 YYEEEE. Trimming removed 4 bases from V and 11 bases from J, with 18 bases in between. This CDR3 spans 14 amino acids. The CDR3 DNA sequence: TGTGCCAGCAGCCAGCTTACGGGAGCCGAGAAACTGTTTTTT. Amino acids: CASSQLTGAEKLFF.

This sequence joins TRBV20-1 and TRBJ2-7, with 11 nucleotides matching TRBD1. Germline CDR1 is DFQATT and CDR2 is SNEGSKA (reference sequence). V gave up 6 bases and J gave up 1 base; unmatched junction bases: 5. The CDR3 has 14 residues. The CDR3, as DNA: TGCAGTGCCGGACAGGGGGCCAGGTCCTACGAGCAGTACTTC. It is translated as CSAGQGARSYEQYF.